Following are 16 T cell receptor beta chains from one sample sequenced in a study of blood T cell repertoires in COVID-19. Only in-frame clones appear in the TCRdb table, and some are missing; sequencing was by immunoSEQ multiplex PCR. The repertoire has fewer than 200,000 clones, approximately 84% of them found once; the top ten carry approximately 21%. The sample consisted of peripheral blood. These receptors were collected from a woman aged 80 or older with acute or convalescent COVID-19.

The chain links TRBV5-4 to TRBJ2-7; D is perhaps TRBD1 (6 bases). Germline V lookup: CDR1 SGHNT, CDR2 YYREEE (reference sequence). This CDR3 has 14 residues. V was pared by 4 bases and J by 3 bases, with 14 bases between. The CDR3: CASSATGPLYEQYF. CDR3 in DNA: TGTGCCAGCAGCGCCACAGGGCCCCTCTACGAGCAGTACTTC.

This clone was observed once. The V call is TRBV20-1, the J call TRBJ2-1, with D unresolved. Trimming cost V 5 bases and J 12 bases, with 11 bases left between them. The CDR3 loop spans 10 amino acids. Germline CDR1 and CDR2: DFQATT and SNEGSKA (reference sequence). The CDR3 region has the DNA TGCAGTGCTGCATCCCCAGGGCAGTTCTTC. This encodes CSAASPGQFF.

The chain carries TRBV30 and TRBJ1-2; 7 bases align to TRBD1. Germline V gene sequence: CDR1 GTSNPN, CDR2 SVGIG (reference sequence). CDR3 length equals 14 residues. V dropped 0 bases and J dropped 3; count of bases not matched to a gene: 4. The DNA for the CDR3 is TGTGCCTGGAGTGTAAAGGGGGCAGACTATGGCTACACCTTC. It codes for CAWSVKGADYGYTF.

This CDR3 is CASSQGDYRNNEQFF. Written as DNA, the CDR3 is TGCGCCAGCAGCCAAGGAGACTACAGAAACAATGAGCAGTTCTTC. The chain recombines TRBV4-1 with TRBJ2-1, with D maybe TRBD2 (5 bases). The germline V and J ends were trimmed by 1 base and 5 bases, with 12 bases remaining between them. Germline V gives CDR1 MGHRA, CDR2 YSYEKL. There are 15 residues in the CDR3.

This rearrangement joins TRBV5-1 to TRBJ2-5; maybe TRBD2 (5 bases). The CDR3 covers 13 residues. Germline V CDR1 and CDR2: SGHRS, YFSETQ. V was shortened by 0 bases and J by 3 bases, with 6 bases between the two germline ends. The CDR3 loop is CASSLDGKETQYF. The CDR3 DNA follows: TGCGCCAGCAGCTTGGACGGGAAAGAGACCCAGTACTTC.

As DNA, the CDR3 is TGTGCCAGCAGCGCTCGGGACAGGGAGAATTCACCCCTCCACTTT. Encoded protein: CASSARDRENSPLHF. V and J are TRBV3-1 (or the pseudogene TRBV3-2) and TRBJ1-6; 9 bases fit TRBD1. Per the germline V gene, CDR1 is LGHDT and CDR2 is YNNKEL (reference sequence). Trimming removed 5 bases from V and 7 bases from J; junction bases left unmatched: 6. The CDR3 is 15 residues long.

The rearrangement uses TRBV11-3 and TRBJ2-5; 9 bases are a match to TRBD1. Germline CDR1 SGHNT, CDR2 YENEEA. The CDR3 has 15 residues. Germline trimming cut 1 base from V and 4 bases from J; bases unmatched to any gene: 4. CDR3 region: CASSLGGQGGETQYF. DNA for the CDR3: TGTGCCAGCAGCTTAGGGGGACAGGGCGGAGAGACCCAGTACTTC.

The CDR3 sequence is CASSYSTGTYEQYF. The CDR3 nucleotides read TGTGCCAGCAGTTACTCGACAGGGACCTACGAGCAGTACTTC. V and J are TRBV6-5 and TRBJ2-7, with 7 bases identical to TRBD1. Germline V gives CDR1 MNHEY, CDR2 SVGAGI. CDR3 length: 14 residues. V gave up 0 bases and J gave up 2 bases; unmatched junction bases: 1.

This clone is a singleton in its sample. The chain joins TRBV29-1 to TRBJ1-2; 7 nucleotides align to TRBD1. The CDR3 is 13 residues long. V dropped 1 base and J dropped 8; count of bases not matched to a gene: 7. CDR1 SQVTM and CDR2 ANQGSEA come from the germline V gene. The CDR3 region is CSVEAWTGGGYTF. CDR3 coding DNA: TGCAGCGTTGAAGCATGGACAGGTGGGGGCTACACCTTC.

The sample holds a few counts of this clone. The chain couples TRBV3-1 (or the pseudogene TRBV3-2) to TRBJ2-7, with D hard to call. This CDR3 has 13 amino acids. Trimming pared 5 bases from V and 3 bases from J, leaving 11 bases between. Germline V CDR1 and CDR2: LGHDT, YNNKEL (reference sequence). The CDR3 bases are TGTGCCAGCAGCAACCCGTCCGGCTACGAGCAGTACTTC. Protein product: CASSNPSGYEQYF.

The V and J genes are TRBV19 and TRBJ2-7; 8 bases are a match to TRBD1. V lost 10 bases, J lost 2 bases, and 7 bases stayed unmatched. CDR1 is LNHDA, CDR2 SQIVND, per germline (reference sequence). CDR3 length equals 13 residues. CDR3 sequence (DNA): TGTGCCACCCGCGGGACAGGACCCTACGAGCAGTACTTC. Translating gives CATRGTGPYEQYF.

V gene TRBV6-5 combines with J gene TRBJ1-4; a weak D match, TRBD1 (6 bases). The CDR3 is 14 residues long. From germline, CDR1 is MNHEY and CDR2 SVGAGI. V lost 7 bases, J lost 8 bases, and 17 bases lay in between. For the CDR3, the DNA is TGTGCCAGCATAGGCAGGGGCAGTGGGGAAAAACTGTTTTTT. It is translated as CASIGRGSGEKLFF.

This clone turned up a few times. The chain combines TRBV7-2 with TRBJ2-2; 11 nucleotides match TRBD2. The V segment lost 2 bases and the J segment 4 bases; nucleotides outside the gene matches: 6. This CDR3 has 17 residues. Germline loops: CDR1 SGHTA, CDR2 FQGNSA. The CDR3 nucleotides are TGTGCCAGCAGCTTACCAACTAGCGGGAGTACCACCGGGGAGCTGTTTTTT. This encodes CASSLPTSGSTTGELFF.

The chain recombines TRBV3-1 (or the pseudogene TRBV3-2) with TRBJ1-1; D is undetermined. Trimming pared 0 bases from V and 0 bases from J, leaving 5 bases between. The CDR3 loop spans 14 amino acids. Per the germline V gene, CDR1 is LGHDT and CDR2 is YNNKEL (reference sequence). The CDR3 here is CASSQDRLNTEAFF. CDR3 DNA sequence: TGTGCCAGCAGCCAAGACAGATTGAACACTGAAGCTTTCTTT.

The sample holds many counts of this clone. The chain is built from TRBV19 and TRBJ1-5; 11 nucleotides agree with TRBD1. Trimming at V came to 6 bases and at J to 2 bases, leaving 6 bases not matched to a gene. In germline, CDR1 is LNHDA, CDR2 SQIVND (reference sequence). This CDR3 is 16 amino acids long. The CDR3 DNA reads as TGTGCCAGTAGACCGGGACAGGGGGGTGGCAATCAGCCCCAGCATTTT. This gives the protein CASRPGQGGGNQPQHF.

This chain uses TRBV5-4 with TRBJ1-5; tentatively, D is TRBD1 (5 bases). CDR3 size: 14 residues. Germline V gives CDR1 SGHNT, CDR2 YYREEE (reference sequence). The germline V and J ends were trimmed by 4 bases and 4 bases, with 12 bases remaining between them. The CDR3 loop reads CASSEGLTNQPQHF. CDR3 coding DNA: TGTGCCAGCAGCGAGGGACTGACTAATCAGCCCCAGCATTTT.